Below, 9 T cell receptor beta chains from the same sample are listed, as sequenced in a study of pediatric ulcerative colitis. The repertoire was sequenced with immunoSEQ multiplex PCR; TCRdb's copy has only in-frame clones and lacks some. The sample includes 35,000 to 45,000 clones, approximately 82% seen only once; the top ten take roughly 20%. The sequencing input was blood. The receptors here all came from a girl aged 10-17 years with moderate ulcerative colitis.

This chain joins TRBV10-1 and TRBJ2-7; D is perhaps TRBD2 (6 bases). Germline-derived CDR1 and CDR2 are WNHNN and SYGVQD (reference sequence). Trimming stripped 10 bases from V and 4 bases from J, with 29 bases between. There are 17 residues in the CDR3. CDR3 nucleotide sequence: TGCGCCAACTTCCATCGACAGCCGACCCGGGACTTATACGAGCAGTACTTC. Its protein is CANFHRQPTRDLYEQYF.

The J gene is TRBJ1-2, the V gene TRBV28; D not certain. Germline CDR1 reads MDHEN; CDR2 reads SYDVKM. The CDR3 loop spans 10 amino acids. V lost 6 bases and J 7 bases, leaving 6 bases between the germline ends. The CDR3 sequence is CASSRGGYTF. The DNA for the CDR3 is TGTGCCAGCAGCCGTGGTGGCTACACCTTC.

This chain links TRBV7-9 with TRBJ1-1, with D perhaps matching TRBD1 (5 bases). Germline CDR1 is SEHNR and CDR2 is FQNEAQ (reference sequence). The germline V and J ends were trimmed by 3 bases and 4 bases, with 12 bases remaining between them. This CDR3 has 14 residues. CDR3 protein: CASSFRGSGTEAFF. CDR3 sequence (DNA): TGTGCCAGCAGCTTTAGGGGCTCGGGCACTGAAGCTTTCTTT.

The chain combines TRBV15 with TRBJ2-7, with D tentatively TRBD1 (5 bases). The length of the CDR3 is 13 residues. Per germline, CDR1 LNHNV and CDR2 YYDKDF (reference sequence). The germline V and J ends were trimmed by 2 bases and 2 bases, with 7 bases remaining between them. CDR3 bases: TGTGCCACCAGCAGACAGGGTACCTACGAGCAGTACTTC. Translation gives CATSRQGTYEQYF. The variable domain in full, completed from reference TRBV15 and TRBJ2-7, reads DAMVIQNPRYQVTQFGKPVTLSCSQTLNHNVMYWYQQKSSQAPKLLFHYYDKDFNNEADTPDNFQSRRPNTSFCFLDIRSPGLGDTAMYLCATSRQGTYEQYFGPGTRLTVT.

The chain uses TRBV19 and TRBJ2-2; weak D call: TRBD1 (6 bases). This CDR3 contains 14 residues. Trimming cost V 4 bases and J 6 bases, with 12 bases left between them. Germline assignment: CDR1 LNHDA and CDR2 SQIVND (reference sequence). CDR3 nucleotides: TGTGCCAGTAGTAAAAGACAGGATCCCGGGGAGCTGTTTTTT. It specifies CASSKRQDPGELFF.

The genes are TRBV5-4 and TRBJ1-1; D might be TRBD1 (6 bases). V dropped 4 bases and J dropped 7 bases, with 14 bases sitting between them. The CDR3 sequence is 13 residues long. Germline V gene data show CDR1 as SGHNT and CDR2 as YYREEE (reference sequence). The CDR3 is CASSQQGYGEAFF. The DNA of the CDR3 is TGTGCCAGCAGCCAACAGGGATATGGTGAAGCTTTCTTT.

This chain connects TRBV28 to TRBJ1-2, with D unresolved. The germline V and J ends were trimmed by 8 bases and 5 bases, with 18 bases remaining between them. Germline V CDR1 and CDR2: MDHEN, SYDVKM. The CDR3 extends over 14 amino acids. CDR3 bases: TGTGCCAGCCTATCCCCTGCTCCGGTATATGGCTACACCTTC. Encoded protein: CASLSPAPVYGYTF.

The V and J genes are TRBV5-1 and TRBJ1-3; maybe TRBD1 (5 bases). This CDR3 comprises 15 residues. The germline CDR1 and CDR2 sequences are SGHRS and YFSETQ. V gave up 3 bases and J gave up 5 bases, with 15 bases separating them. The CDR3, as DNA: TGCGCCAGCAGCTGGGACGGAACTACTAGAAACACCATATATTTT. Translated, it gives CASSWDGTTRNTIYF.

This chain joins TRBV7-9 and TRBJ2-5, with a weak D call TRBD2 (5 bases). The CDR3 totals 15 residues. Germline V gene data show CDR1 as SEHNR and CDR2 as FQNEAQ (reference sequence). V was shortened by 1 base and J by 5 bases, with 14 bases between the two germline ends. The CDR3: CASSLVPRADETQYF. CDR3 DNA: TGTGCCAGCAGCTTAGTCCCGCGGGCGGACGAGACCCAGTACTTC. The entire variable domain, with the rest obtained from reference TRBV7-9 and TRBJ2-5, is as follows: DTGVSQNPRHKITKRGQNVTFRCDPISEHNRLYWYRQTLGQGPEFLTYFQNEAQLEKSRLLSDRFSAERPKGSFSTLEIQRTEQGDSAMYLCASSLVPRADETQYFGPGTRLLVL.